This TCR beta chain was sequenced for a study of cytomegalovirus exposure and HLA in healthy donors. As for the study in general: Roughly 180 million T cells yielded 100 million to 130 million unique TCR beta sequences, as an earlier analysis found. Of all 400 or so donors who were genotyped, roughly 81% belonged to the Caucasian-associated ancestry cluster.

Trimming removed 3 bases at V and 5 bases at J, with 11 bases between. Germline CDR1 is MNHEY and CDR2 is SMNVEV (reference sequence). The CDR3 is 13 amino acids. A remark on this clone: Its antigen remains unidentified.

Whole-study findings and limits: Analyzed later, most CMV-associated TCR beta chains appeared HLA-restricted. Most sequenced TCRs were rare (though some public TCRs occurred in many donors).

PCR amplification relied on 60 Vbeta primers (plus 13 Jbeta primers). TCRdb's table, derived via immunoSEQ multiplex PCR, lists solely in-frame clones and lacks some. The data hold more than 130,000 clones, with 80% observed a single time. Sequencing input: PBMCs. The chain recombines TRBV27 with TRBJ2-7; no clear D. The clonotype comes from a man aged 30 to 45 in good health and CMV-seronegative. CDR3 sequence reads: CASSFILDNEQYF. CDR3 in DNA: TGTGCCAGCAGTTTTATATTAGACAACGAGCAGTACTTC.